These 11 T cell receptor beta chains came from one sample sequenced in a study of blood T cell repertoires in COVID-19. Libraries were prepared by immunoSEQ multiplex PCR; TCRdb keeps only in-frame clonotypes and omits some of them. This sample carries 200,000 to 250,000 clones, 87% of them seen once, and the ten largest clones take more than 10%. Material: peripheral blood. These receptors all come from a woman under 30 who had recovered from COVID-19.

The chain links TRBV5-8 to TRBJ2-7, with TRBD1 matching over 8 bases. CDR3 length: 14 amino acids. Trimming took 1 base from V and 7 from J; bases not matched to a gene: 7. The germline CDR1 and CDR2 sequences are SGHTS and YDEGEE. The CDR3 DNA is TGTGCCAGCAGCTTGCGCCAGGGGGCGAGGGAGCAGTACTTC. Translated, it gives CASSLRQGAREQYF.

The chain employs TRBV23-1 and TRBJ2-7; TRBD2 matches at 11 bases. TRBV23-1 is reported as an ORF; its role is uncertain. This CDR3 has 15 residues. Trimming at V came to 0 bases and at J to 2 bases, leaving 0 bases not matched to a gene. The CDR3 region is CASSQSTSGAYEQYF. The CDR3 DNA reads TGCGCCAGCAGTCAATCGACTAGCGGGGCCTACGAGCAGTACTTC.

The chain joins TRBV6-5 to TRBJ1-4; D is ambiguous. The CDR3 is made up of 11 amino acids. V was pared by 6 bases and J by 7 bases, with 6 bases between. Germline CDR1 is MNHEY and CDR2 is SVGAGI. This chain's CDR3 is CASSAGEKLFF. CDR3 bases: TGTGCCAGCAGCGCCGGTGAAAAACTGTTTTTT.

This clone came up a few times. The chain couples TRBV4-3 to TRBJ1-5, with TRBD1 as a possible D gene (6 bases). Germline V gives CDR1 LGHNA, CDR2 YSLEER. V was pared by 3 bases and J by 0 bases, with 12 bases between. The CDR3 has 16 residues. The CDR3 bases are TGCGCCAGCAGCCAGGATACAGGGATTAGCAATCAGCCCCAGCATTTT. Protein sequence: CASSQDTGISNQPQHF.

The V gene is TRBV4-2, the J gene TRBJ2-7, with D possibly TRBD2 on 6 matching bases. The CDR3 runs 16 residues. Germline values: CDR1 LGHNA, CDR2 YNFKEQ. V lost 0 bases and J 0 bases, leaving 12 bases between the germline ends. The CDR3 is CASSQEPYGGSYEQYF. The CDR3 DNA follows: TGTGCCAGCAGCCAAGAACCCTACGGGGGCTCCTACGAGCAGTACTTC.

The genes are TRBV9 and TRBJ2-7, with D perhaps TRBD2 (6 bases). CDR1 is SGDLS and CDR2 is YYNGEE in the germline V gene. Trimming stripped 5 bases from V and 5 bases from J, with 20 bases between. This CDR3 has 15 residues. The CDR3: CASSPWDGGPDEQYF. The CDR3 DNA follows: TGTGCCAGCAGTCCGTGGGACGGAGGGCCTGACGAGCAGTACTTC.

The chain links TRBV7-9 to TRBJ1-2, with TRBD1 matching 8 bases. The V gene's germline CDR1 is SEHNR and CDR2 FQNEAQ (reference sequence). J gave up 6 bases and V 5 bases, and 14 bases lay outside the gene matches. The CDR3 is made up of 16 amino acids. This chain's CDR3 is CASSQRVWTGPNGYTF. The DNA for the CDR3 is TGTGCCAGCAGCCAGCGCGTATGGACAGGGCCAAATGGCTACACCTTC.

The gene calls are TRBV19 and TRBJ2-1; 7 bases match TRBD2. After removal of 3 bases from V and 7 bases from J, the junction contained 6 bases not matched to a gene. The CDR3 consists of 14 residues. From germline, CDR1 is LNHDA and CDR2 SQIVND (reference sequence). The CDR3: CASSMKSSGNEQFF. In DNA form, the CDR3 reads TGTGCCAGTAGTATGAAGTCTAGCGGTAATGAGCAGTTCTTC. The whole variable domain, filled in from reference TRBV19 and TRBJ2-1, reads DGGITQSPKYLFRKEGQNVTLSCEQNLNHDAMYWYRQDPGQGLRLIYYSQIVNDFQKGDIAEGYSVSREKKESFPLTVTSAQKNPTAFYLCASSMKSSGNEQFFGPGTRLTVL.

The V and J genes are TRBV4-2 and TRBJ1-2; 8 nucleotides agree with TRBD1. Germline V gene sequence: CDR1 LGHNA, CDR2 YNFKEQ. V lost 0 bases to trimming and J lost 6 bases; unmatched junction nucleotides: 3. This CDR3 has 14 amino acids. The DNA for the CDR3 is TGTGCCAGCAGCCAAGAGGAACAGGGGGATGGCTACACCTTC. Translation gives CASSQEEQGDGYTF.

This chain connects TRBV19 to TRBJ2-7; 10 nucleotides align to TRBD2. With 5 bases clipped from V and 0 bases from J, the junction kept 4 bases outside the gene matches. The CDR3 has 15 amino acids. Germline CDR1 LNHDA, CDR2 SQIVND (reference sequence). The CDR3: CASSSGLAVSYEQYF. The CDR3 DNA is TGTGCCAGTAGTTCCGGACTAGCGGTCTCCTACGAGCAGTACTTC.

The chain joins TRBV25-1 to TRBJ1-2; no clear D. The germline V gene has CDR1 MGHDK and CDR2 SYGVNS. The germline V and J ends were trimmed by 5 bases and 4 bases, with 11 bases remaining between them. The CDR3 totals 13 residues. The CDR3 loop is CASSPRGPYGYTF. In DNA form, the CDR3 reads TGTGCCAGCAGTCCGCGGGGTCCCTATGGCTACACCTTC.